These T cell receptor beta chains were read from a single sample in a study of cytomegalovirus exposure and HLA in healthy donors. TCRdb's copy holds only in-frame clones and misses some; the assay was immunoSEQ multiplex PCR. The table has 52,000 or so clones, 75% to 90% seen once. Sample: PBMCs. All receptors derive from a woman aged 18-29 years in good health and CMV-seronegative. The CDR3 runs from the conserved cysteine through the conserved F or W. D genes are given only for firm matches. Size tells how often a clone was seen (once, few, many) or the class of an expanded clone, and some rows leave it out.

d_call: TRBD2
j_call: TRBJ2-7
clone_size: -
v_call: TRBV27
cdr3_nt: TGTGCCAGCAGTCCGGGTAGCGGGAGCTCCTACGAGCAGTACTTC
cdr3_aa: CASSPGSGSSYEQYF

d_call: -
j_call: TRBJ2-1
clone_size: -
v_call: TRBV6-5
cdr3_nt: TGTGCCAGCAGTTACTCGAGGGGGTCCTACAATGAGCAGTTCTTC
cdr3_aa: CASSYSRGSYNEQFF

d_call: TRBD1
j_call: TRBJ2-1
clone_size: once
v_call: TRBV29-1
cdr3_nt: TGCAGCGTGACAGGGCTACCCTACAATGAGCAGTTCTTC
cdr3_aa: CSVTGLPYNEQFF

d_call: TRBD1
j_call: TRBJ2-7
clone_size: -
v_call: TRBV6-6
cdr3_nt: TGTGCCAGCACCAAGGGACAGGGGGCGGGCGAGCAGTACTTC
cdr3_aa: CASTKGQGAGEQYF

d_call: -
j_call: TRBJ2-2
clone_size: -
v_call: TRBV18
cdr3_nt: TGTGCCAGCTCAGCAGGGCTCGACACCGGGGAGCTGTTTTTT
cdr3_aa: CASSAGLDTGELFF

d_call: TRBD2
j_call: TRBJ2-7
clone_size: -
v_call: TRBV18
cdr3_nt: TGTGCCAGCTCTGTAGCGGGAGTGGGGTACGAGCAGTACTTC
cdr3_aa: CASSVAGVGYEQYF

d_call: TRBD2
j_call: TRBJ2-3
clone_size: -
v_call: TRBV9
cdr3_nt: TGTGCCAGCAGCGATCGATCCGGGCTAGCGGGGGGGCCCACAGATACGCAGTATTTT
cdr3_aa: CASSDRSGLAGGPTDTQYF

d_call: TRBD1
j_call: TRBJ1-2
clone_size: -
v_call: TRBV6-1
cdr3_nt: TGTGCCAGCTCGACAGGGGGCGAGGATTATGGCTACACCTTC
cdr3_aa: CASSTGGEDYGYTF

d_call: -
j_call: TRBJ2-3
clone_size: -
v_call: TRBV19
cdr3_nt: TGTGCCAGTAGTACAAACAGTCAATCGACAGATACGCAGTATTTT
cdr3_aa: CASSTNSQSTDTQYF

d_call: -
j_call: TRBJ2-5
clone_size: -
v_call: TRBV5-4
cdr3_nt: TGTGCCAGCAGCTTGCCAGGCAGGGACCAAGAGACCCAGTACTTC
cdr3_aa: CASSLPGRDQETQYF

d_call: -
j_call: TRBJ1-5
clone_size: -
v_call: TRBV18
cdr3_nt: TGTGCCAGCTCAGAAAGCGGACGGAGCAATCAGCCCCAGCATTTT
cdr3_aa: CASSESGRSNQPQHF

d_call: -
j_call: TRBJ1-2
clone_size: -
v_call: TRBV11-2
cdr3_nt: TGTGCCAGCAGCCCCCTTCAGGGTACAGGCTACACCTTC
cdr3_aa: CASSPLQGTGYTF

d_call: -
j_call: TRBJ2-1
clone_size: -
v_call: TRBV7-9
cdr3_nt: TGTGCCAGCAGCTTTCTGCGGGGGCCAAATGAGCAGTTCTTC
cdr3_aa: CASSFLRGPNEQFF

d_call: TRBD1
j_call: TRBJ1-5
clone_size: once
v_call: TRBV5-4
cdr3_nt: TGTGCCAGCAGCCCCGGGACAGGGGTTAGTCAGCCCCAGCATTTT
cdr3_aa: CASSPGTGVSQPQHF

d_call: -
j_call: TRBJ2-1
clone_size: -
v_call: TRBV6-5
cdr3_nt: TGTGCCAGCAGGAGCGGTTGGAGTAATGAGCAGTTCTTC
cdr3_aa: CASRSGWSNEQFF

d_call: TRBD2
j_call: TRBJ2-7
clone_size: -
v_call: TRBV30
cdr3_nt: TGTGCCTGGAGGAGCGGGGGGCATGATGGGGAGCAGTACTTC
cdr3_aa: CAWRSGGHDGEQYF

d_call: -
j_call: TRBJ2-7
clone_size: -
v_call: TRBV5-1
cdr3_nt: TGCGCCAGCAGCGCCCAGGGCCACGAGCAGTACTTC
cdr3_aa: CASSAQGHEQYF

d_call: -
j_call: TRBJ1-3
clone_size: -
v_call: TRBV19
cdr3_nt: TGTGCCAGTAGTATACTCCCACAGTCAAGCGGAAACACCATATATTTT
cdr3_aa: CASSILPQSSGNTIYF

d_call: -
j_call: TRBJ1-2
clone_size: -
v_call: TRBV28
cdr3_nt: TGTGCCACCCTCAGAGTCACGGGCAGGGGCCACTATGGCTACACCTTC
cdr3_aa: CATLRVTGRGHYGYTF

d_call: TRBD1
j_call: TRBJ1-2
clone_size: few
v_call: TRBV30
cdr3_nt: TGTGCCTGGAGCCCGGGACAGGGAACCCTCTACACCTTC
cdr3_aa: CAWSPGQGTLYTF

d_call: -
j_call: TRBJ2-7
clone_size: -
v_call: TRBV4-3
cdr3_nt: TGCGCCAGCAGCCAAGGGGTTAGCGGCTCCTACGAGCAGTACTTC
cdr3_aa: CASSQGVSGSYEQYF

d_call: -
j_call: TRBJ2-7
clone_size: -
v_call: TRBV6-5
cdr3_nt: TGTGCCAGCAGAGGGGGTGACAACTTTTACGAGCAGTACTTC
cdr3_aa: CASRGGDNFYEQYF

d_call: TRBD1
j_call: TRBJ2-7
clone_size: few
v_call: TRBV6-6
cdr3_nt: TGTGCCTCCGCGGACAGGGGAAACTACGAGCAGTACTTC
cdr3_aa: CASADRGNYEQYF

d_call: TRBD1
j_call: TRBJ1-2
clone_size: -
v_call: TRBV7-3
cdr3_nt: TGTGCCAGCAGCCAGGACAGGAACTATGGCTACACCTTC
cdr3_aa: CASSQDRNYGYTF

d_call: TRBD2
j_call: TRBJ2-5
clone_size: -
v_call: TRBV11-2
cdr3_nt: TGTGCCAGCAGCTTAGCGGTGGCTAGCGGCCCGCAAGAGACCCAGTACTTC
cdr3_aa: CASSLAVASGPQETQYF

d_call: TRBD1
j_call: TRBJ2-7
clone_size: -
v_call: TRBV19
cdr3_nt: TGTGCCAGTAGTATCGGACAGGGGAGGCACGAGCAGTACTTC
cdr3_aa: CASSIGQGRHEQYF

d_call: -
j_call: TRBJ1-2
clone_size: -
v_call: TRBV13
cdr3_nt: TGTGCCAGCAGATCCTCTTCAGGGGTCTATGGCTACACCTTC
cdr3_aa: CASRSSSGVYGYTF

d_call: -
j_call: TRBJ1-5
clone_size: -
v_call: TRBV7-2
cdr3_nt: TGTGCCAGCAGCCCTCTCAGGGGATCCAATCAGCCCCAGCATTTT
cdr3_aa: CASSPLRGSNQPQHF

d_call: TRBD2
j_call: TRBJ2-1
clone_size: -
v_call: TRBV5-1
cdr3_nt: TGCGCCAGCAGCCCCGGGGGGGGTAGATACAATGAGCAGTTCTTC
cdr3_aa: CASSPGGGRYNEQFF